This paragraph covers one T cell receptor (beta chain) sequence. This sample also contains other DNA sequences that code for the same CDR3. Participant reports of clinical history set cohort assignment. This sample is drawn from a study of blood T cell repertoires in COVID-19. Methods used by the authors: Counts of nucleated cells, estimated from reference gene primer amplification, were obtained. Measured with immunoSEQ multiplex PCR; TCRdb has only the in-frame clones, and not every one. The V and J calls and clone size come from that table; D and trimming were worked out from the DNA. The table includes approximately 270,000 clones, over 80% detected once. J lost 2 bases, V lost 5 bases, and 2 bases had no gene match. Germline V CDR1 and CDR2: SQVTM, ANQGSEA. This CDR3 is built from 13 residues.

The chain uses TRBV29-1 and TRBJ2-3, with 9 bases fitting TRBD2. The specimen was PBMCs or T cells enriched from blood (not recorded which). This sequence originates from a woman younger than 45 with acute COVID-19. DNA of the CDR3: TGCAGCGTTAGCGGGAGGCTCACAGATACGCAGTATTTT. Its protein product is CSVSGRLTDTQYF.